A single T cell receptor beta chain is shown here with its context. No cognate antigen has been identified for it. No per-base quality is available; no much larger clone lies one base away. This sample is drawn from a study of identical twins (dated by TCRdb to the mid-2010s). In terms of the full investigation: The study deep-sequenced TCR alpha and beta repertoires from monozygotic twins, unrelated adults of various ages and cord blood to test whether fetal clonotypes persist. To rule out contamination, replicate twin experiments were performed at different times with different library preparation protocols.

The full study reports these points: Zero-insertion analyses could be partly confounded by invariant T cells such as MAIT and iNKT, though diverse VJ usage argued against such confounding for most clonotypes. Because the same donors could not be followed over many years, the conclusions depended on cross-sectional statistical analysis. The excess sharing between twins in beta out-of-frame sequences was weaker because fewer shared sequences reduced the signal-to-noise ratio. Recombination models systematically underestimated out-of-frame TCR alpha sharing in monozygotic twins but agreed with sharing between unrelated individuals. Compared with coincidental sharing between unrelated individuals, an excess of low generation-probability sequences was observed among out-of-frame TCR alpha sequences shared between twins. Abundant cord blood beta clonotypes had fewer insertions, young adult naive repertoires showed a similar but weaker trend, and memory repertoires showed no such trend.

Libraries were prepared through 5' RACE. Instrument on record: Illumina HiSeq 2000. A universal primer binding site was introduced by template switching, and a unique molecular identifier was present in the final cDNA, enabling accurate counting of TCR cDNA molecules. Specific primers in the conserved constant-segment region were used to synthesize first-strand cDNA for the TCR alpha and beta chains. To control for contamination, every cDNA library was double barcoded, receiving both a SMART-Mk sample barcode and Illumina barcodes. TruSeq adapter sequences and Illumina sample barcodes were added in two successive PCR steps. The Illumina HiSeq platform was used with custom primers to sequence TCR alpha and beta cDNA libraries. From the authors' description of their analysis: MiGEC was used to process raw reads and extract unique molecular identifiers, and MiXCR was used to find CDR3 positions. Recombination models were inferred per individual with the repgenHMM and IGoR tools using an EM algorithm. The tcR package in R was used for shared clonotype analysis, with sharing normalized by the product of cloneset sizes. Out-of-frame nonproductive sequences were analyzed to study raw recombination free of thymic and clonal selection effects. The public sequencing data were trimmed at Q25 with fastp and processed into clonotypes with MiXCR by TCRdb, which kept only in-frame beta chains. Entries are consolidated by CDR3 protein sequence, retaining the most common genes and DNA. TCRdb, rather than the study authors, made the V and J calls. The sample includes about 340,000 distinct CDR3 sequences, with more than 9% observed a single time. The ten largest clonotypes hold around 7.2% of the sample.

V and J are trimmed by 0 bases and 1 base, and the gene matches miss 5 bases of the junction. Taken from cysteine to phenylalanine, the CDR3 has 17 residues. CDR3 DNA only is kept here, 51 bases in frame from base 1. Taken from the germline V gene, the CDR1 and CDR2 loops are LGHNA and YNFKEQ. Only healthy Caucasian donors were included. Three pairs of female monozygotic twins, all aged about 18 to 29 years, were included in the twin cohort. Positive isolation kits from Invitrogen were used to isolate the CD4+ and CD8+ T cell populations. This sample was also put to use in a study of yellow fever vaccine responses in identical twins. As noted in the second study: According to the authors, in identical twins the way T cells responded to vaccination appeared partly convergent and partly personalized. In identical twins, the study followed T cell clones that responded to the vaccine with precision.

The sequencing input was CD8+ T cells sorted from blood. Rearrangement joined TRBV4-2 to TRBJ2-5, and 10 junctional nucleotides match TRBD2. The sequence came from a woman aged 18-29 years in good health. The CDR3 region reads CASSQDLSGGPQETQYF. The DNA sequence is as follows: TGTGCCAGCAGCCAAGACCTTAGCGGGGGGCCCCAAGAGACCCAGTACTTC.